This entry lists 20 T cell receptor beta chains sequenced from one sample in a study of shared clonotypes between healthy human individuals. Data came from immunoSEQ multiplex PCR; TCRdb stores just in-frame clones and leaves some out. The data contain 550,000 to 700,000 clones, about 80% of them singletons. Sequenced sample: memory CD4+ T cells sorted from blood. Described subset: CD45RA-negative fraction. The receptors originated from a woman aged 30 to 39 in good health.

The V and J genes are TRBV30 and TRBJ1-1; 9 bases align to TRBD1. The CDR3 covers 14 residues. The V segment lost 6 bases and the J segment 1 base; nucleotides outside the gene matches: 6. Germline V gene sequence: CDR1 GTSNPN, CDR2 SVGIG (reference sequence). CDR3 protein: CACKQGAQNTEAFF. In DNA, the CDR3 is TGTGCCTGCAAACAGGGGGCCCAGAACACTGAAGCTTTCTTT.

The gene calls are TRBV6-5 and TRBJ2-5; TRBD1 matches 11 bases. Germline V gene data show CDR1 as MNHEY and CDR2 as SVGAGI. Unmatched junction bases numbered 1, after V lost 0 bases and J lost 4 bases. The CDR3 totals 15 residues. The CDR3 bases are TGTGCCAGCAGTTACTCCGGGACAGGGGGAGAGACCCAGTACTTC. It codes for CASSYSGTGGETQYF.

J is TRBJ1-5 and V is TRBV6-1; tentative D call: TRBD1 (6 bases). The V end was cut by 4 bases, the J end by 4 bases, with 8 bases between. The V gene's germline CDR1 is MNHNS and CDR2 SASEGT. This CDR3 region has 13 residues. The DNA for the CDR3 is TGTGCCAGCAGTGTTACAGGGAATCAGCCCCAGCATTTT. Amino acids: CASSVTGNQPQHF.

The table lists this clone with a few counts. The rearrangement joins TRBV14 to TRBJ2-3; D call uncertain. This CDR3 is 15 amino acids long. Trimming took 0 bases from V and 0 from J, leaving 7 bases between them. Germline loops: CDR1 SGHDN, CDR2 FVKESK. CDR3 bases: TGTGCCAGCAGCCAAGATCTATCTAGCACAGATACGCAGTATTTT. Its protein product is CASSQDLSSTDTQYF.

This clone was recorded a few times. The genes are TRBV5-1 and TRBJ2-3; D is perhaps TRBD1 (6 bases). The germline V gene has CDR1 SGHRS and CDR2 YFSETQ. V lost 0 bases, J lost 1 base, and 12 bases lay in between. The CDR3 is 16 amino acids. The CDR3 region has the DNA TGCGCCAGCAGCTTGGTTAGGCCAGGGGGCACAGATACGCAGTATTTT. As protein: CASSLVRPGGTDTQYF.

V gene TRBV5-4 combines with J gene TRBJ2-5, with D perhaps given as TRBD1 or TRBD2 (6 bases each). The CDR3 runs 14 residues. The V end lost 9 bases, the J end lost 5 bases, and 20 bases lay between the germline ends. CDR1 is SGHNT, CDR2 YYREEE, per germline (reference sequence). Here the CDR3 DNA reads TGTGCCACCCTAAAACAGGGAGGAAACGAGACCCAGTACTTC. Translation gives CATLKQGGNETQYF.

This clone was seen once. This chain uses TRBV25-1 with TRBJ1-1, with a tentative D call TRBD1 (5 bases). The V end lost 0 bases, the J end lost 1 base, and 12 bases lay between the germline ends. This CDR3 spans 16 amino acids. Germline-derived CDR1 and CDR2 are MGHDK and SYGVNS. CDR3 nucleotide sequence: TGTGCCAGCAGTGAATACCATTGGGACGGGAACACTGAAGCTTTCTTT. As protein: CASSEYHWDGNTEAFF.

This clone was seen only a few times. In the same sample, other DNA sequences code for this CDR3. The V call is TRBV7-9, the J call TRBJ2-7, with D unresolved. The germline V gene encodes CDR1 SEHNR and CDR2 FQNEAQ (reference sequence). With 3 bases removed from V and 3 bases from J, the gap between germline ends came to 9 bases. This CDR3 spans 13 amino acids. The chain's CDR3 is CASSFGQIYEQYF. The CDR3 DNA reads TGTGCCAGCAGCTTTGGGCAGATCTACGAGCAGTACTTC.

As concerns this clone: A much larger clonotype is one base distant, so this may be a read error. This chain links TRBV28 with TRBJ2-6; a possible D gene is TRBD1 (5 bases). There are 15 residues in the CDR3. CDR1 MDHEN and CDR2 SYDVKM come from the germline V gene. The DNA for the CDR3 is TGTGCCAGCAGCCCACCGGTTACTGGGGCCAACGTCCCGACTTTC. Translated, it gives CASSPPVTGANVPTF. Complete variable domain (other parts from reference TRBV28 and TRBJ2-6): DVKVTQSSRYLVKRTGEKVFLECVQDMDHENMFWYRQDPGLGLRLIYFSYDVKMKEKGDIPEGYSVSREKKERFSLILESASTNQTSMYLCASSPPVTGANVPTFGAGSRLTVL.

The V call is TRBV5-4, the J call TRBJ2-1, with TRBD2 matching 13 bases. Trimming removed 2 bases from V and 12 bases from J; junction bases left unmatched: 11. This CDR3 is 16 amino acids long. Germline CDR1 reads SGHNT; CDR2 reads YYREEE (reference sequence). Written as DNA, the CDR3 is TGTGCCAGCAGCTTAGGGACTAGCGGGGCTGTACGGGCGCAGTTCTTC. Translating gives CASSLGTSGAVRAQFF. Full variable domain (outside the CDR3, taken from reference TRBV5-4 and TRBJ2-1): ETGVTQSPTHLIKTRGQQVTLRCSSQSGHNTVSWYQQALGQGPQFIFQYYREEENGRGNFPPRFSGLQFPNYSSELNVNALELDDSALYLCASSLGTSGAVRAQFFGPGTRLTVL.

J is TRBJ1-3 and V is TRBV28; 9 positions match TRBD1. The trim removed 2 bases at V and 4 bases at J, leaving 6 bases unmatched. The length of the CDR3 is 16 residues. Looked up from germline, CDR1 is MDHEN and CDR2 is SYDVKM. The DNA of the CDR3 is TGTGCCAGCAGTTTAGCCGGGACAGGGAAAGGAAACACCATATATTTT. Its translation: CASSLAGTGKGNTIYF. The whole variable domain, remainder taken from reference TRBV28 and TRBJ1-3, is DVKVTQSSRYLVKRTGEKVFLECVQDMDHENMFWYRQDPGLGLRLIYFSYDVKMKEKGDIPEGYSVSREKKERFSLILESASTNQTSMYLCASSLAGTGKGNTIYFGEGSWLTVV.

On this clone: The same CDR3 arises from other DNA sequences in this sample as well. This rearrangement joins TRBV6-6 to TRBJ1-1; tentative D call: TRBD1 (5 bases). The CDR3 runs 14 residues. The ends were cut back, 2 bases at V and 1 base at J, with 8 bases in the middle. CDR1 and CDR2 (germline): MNHNY, SVGAGI (reference sequence). In nucleotides, the CDR3 is TGTGCCAGCAGTTACACTGGACAGAACACTGAAGCTTTCTTT. Translation gives CASSYTGQNTEAFF.

This clone was observed once. The chain recombines TRBV7-2 with TRBJ2-3, with a weak D call TRBD1 (5 bases). CDR3 size: 15 residues. Germline CDR1 reads SGHTA; CDR2 reads FQGNSA. With 5 bases removed from V and 4 bases from J, the gap between germline ends came to 16 bases. Here the CDR3 DNA reads TGTGCCAGCAGCCACTCGGTACAAGGGGCAGATACGCAGTATTTT. This gives the protein CASSHSVQGADTQYF.

The chain joins TRBV4-1 to TRBJ2-3; 7 bases align to TRBD1. The germline V gene encodes CDR1 MGHRA and CDR2 YSYEKL. V shed 4 bases, J shed 3 bases, and the junction held 13 bases outside the gene matches. The CDR3 is 17 residues long. The CDR3 DNA reads TGCGCCAGCAGCCTCCCCCACCGGGGACAGCTGACAGATACGCAGTATTTT. Its translation: CASSLPHRGQLTDTQYF.

The gene calls are TRBV27 and TRBJ1-2, with 8 bases aligning to TRBD1. Trimming at V came to 6 bases and at J to 10 bases, leaving 7 bases not matched to a gene. The germline V gene encodes CDR1 MNHEY and CDR2 SMNVEV (reference sequence). The CDR3 runs 12 residues. CDR3 nucleotides: TGTGCCAGCAGATACCTACAGGGGGTCTACACCTTC. This gives the protein CASRYLQGVYTF.

There are a few counts of this clone. The chain carries TRBV19 and TRBJ2-5; D possibly corresponds to TRBD2 (5 bases). Trimming took 7 bases from V and 5 from J, leaving 23 bases between them. There are 16 residues in the CDR3. The germline gives CDR1 LNHDA, CDR2 SQIVND (reference sequence). The CDR3, as DNA: TGTGCCAGTACCCCGGAGGTAGCGAGCAAAGAGGAGACCCAGTACTTC. Its protein product is CASTPEVASKEETQYF.

The rearrangement links TRBV7-2 to TRBJ1-5; maybe TRBD1 (5 bases). This CDR3 comprises 17 residues. V lost 0 bases and J lost 6, with 18 bases in between. Germline V gene lookup returns CDR1 SGHTA and CDR2 FQGNSA. The CDR3 reads CASSLAQQGRTSQPQHF. The CDR3 coding sequence is TGTGCCAGCAGCTTAGCCCAGCAGGGAAGGACGAGTCAGCCCCAGCATTTT.

This sequence joins TRBV28 and TRBJ1-5, with a weak D call TRBD1 (5 bases). This CDR3 has 12 residues. Germline CDR1 MDHEN, CDR2 SYDVKM. V lost 5 bases to trimming and J lost 5 bases, with 7 bases between them. The CDR3 here is CASSPRDQPQHF. Written as DNA, the CDR3 is TGTGCCAGCAGTCCCAGGGATCAGCCCCAGCATTTT. The whole variable domain, remainder taken from reference TRBV28 and TRBJ1-5, is DVKVTQSSRYLVKRTGEKVFLECVQDMDHENMFWYRQDPGLGLRLIYFSYDVKMKEKGDIPEGYSVSREKKERFSLILESASTNQTSMYLCASSPRDQPQHFGDGTRLSIL.

This rearrangement joins TRBV2 to TRBJ1-2; TRBD1 aligns across 7 bases. The CDR3 consists of 14 residues. V lost 7 bases to trimming and J lost 0 bases; unmatched junction nucleotides: 5. Germline V gene sequence: CDR1 SNHLY, CDR2 FYNNEI. CDR3: CASTRDSSNYGYTF. CDR3 in DNA: TGTGCCAGCACTCGGGACAGCTCTAACTATGGCTACACCTTC.

The rearrangement uses TRBV2 and TRBJ2-5; D unresolved. Trimming stripped 0 bases from V and 1 base from J, with 6 bases between. CDR1 SNHLY and CDR2 FYNNEI come from the germline V gene. The CDR3 spans 14 residues. CDR3 loop: CASSEAYLQETQYF. For the CDR3, the DNA is TGTGCCAGCAGTGAAGCGTACCTCCAAGAGACCCAGTACTTC. Filled out from reference TRBV2 and TRBJ2-5, the complete variable domain reads EPEVTQTPSHQVTQMGQEVILRCVPISNHLYFYWYRQILGQKVEFLVSFYNNEISEKSEIFDDQFSVERPDGSNFTLKIRSTKLEDSAMYFCASSEAYLQETQYFGPGTRLLVL.